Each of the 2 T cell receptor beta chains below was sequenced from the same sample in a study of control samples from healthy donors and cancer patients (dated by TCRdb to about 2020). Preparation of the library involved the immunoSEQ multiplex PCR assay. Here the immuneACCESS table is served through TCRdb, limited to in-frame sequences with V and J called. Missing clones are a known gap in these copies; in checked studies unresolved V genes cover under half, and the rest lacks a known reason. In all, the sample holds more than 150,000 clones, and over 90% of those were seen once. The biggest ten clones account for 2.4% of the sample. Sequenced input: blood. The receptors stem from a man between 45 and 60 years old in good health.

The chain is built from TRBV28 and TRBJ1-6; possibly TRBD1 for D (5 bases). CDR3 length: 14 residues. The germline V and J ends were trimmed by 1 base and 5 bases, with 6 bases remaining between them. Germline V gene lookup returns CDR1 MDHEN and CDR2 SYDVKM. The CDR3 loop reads CASSLSGNNSPLHF. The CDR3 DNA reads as TGTGCCAGCAGTTTATCAGGGAATAATTCACCCCTCCACTTT.

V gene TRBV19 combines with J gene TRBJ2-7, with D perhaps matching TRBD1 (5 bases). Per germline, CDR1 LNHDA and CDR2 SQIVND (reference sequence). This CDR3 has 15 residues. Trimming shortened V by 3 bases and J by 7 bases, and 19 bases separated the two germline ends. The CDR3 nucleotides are TGTGCCAGTAGTATCCAGGGCCAGGGTTTTAGGGAGCAGTACTTC. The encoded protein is CASSIQGQGFREQYF.